The following is a T cell receptor (beta chain) sequence with its context. The CDR3 is cut off 3 residues early in the read; its end comes from the germline J gene. The data stem from a study of T cells in women clearing cervical HPV infection. Germline trimming cut 2 bases from V and 5 bases from J; bases unmatched to any gene: 11. CDR3 length: 16 residues. Germline V gene data show CDR1 as KGHSH and CDR2 as LQKENI. Measured with immunoSEQ multiplex PCR; TCRdb has only the in-frame clones, and not every one. This table lists almost 20,000 clones. The V gene is TRBV18, the J gene TRBJ2-7, with TRBD1 matching 8 bases. The sample comprised blood buffy coat. The sequence came from a woman aged 18-69 years with a cervical HPV16 infection that either progressed to CIN3+ or cleared (not recorded which). The CDR3 loop reads CASSPEGAGGFDEQYF. The sequenced CDR3 bases are TGTGCCAGCTCACCAGAAGGCGCAGGGGGCTTCGACGAG.